Listed below are T cell receptor beta chains from one sample, sequenced in a study of T cell responses to AZD1222 COVID-19 vaccine. Profiling relied on immunoSEQ multiplex PCR, and the TCRdb table lists in-frame clones only, not all of them. This sample carries around 140,000 clones, approximately 91% of them seen once, and the ten largest clones take less than 1.3%. The sequencing used peripheral blood, collected 28 days after the second AZD1222 dose. The receptor source for this set is an adult who received the AZD1222 COVID-19 vaccine. CDR3s include the opening cysteine and the closing phenylalanine or tryptophan. The D gene is left open where the match is weak. The size entry is marked missing in some rows and otherwise reads once, few, many or a size class.

j_call,v_call,clone_size,d_call,cdr3_aa,cdr3_nt
TRBJ1-2,TRBV19,-,TRBD1,CASNLNRGFEGYTF,TGTGCCAGTAATTTGAACAGGGGATTCGAGGGCTACACCTTC
TRBJ1-5,TRBV30,-,TRBD1,CAWSSLGQGAGQPQHF,TGTGCCTGGAGTTCGCTAGGACAGGGGGCGGGTCAGCCCCAGCATTTT
TRBJ2-7,TRBV28,once,TRBD2,CASSWSGSDEQYF,TGTGCCAGCAGTTGGAGCGGGAGTGATGAGCAGTACTTC
TRBJ1-1,TRBV7-9,-,TRBD1,CASSTWTGEGTEAFF,TGTGCCAGCAGTACCTGGACAGGGGAGGGCACTGAAGCTTTCTTT
TRBJ1-5,TRBV29-1,-,-,CSVGGGNQPQHF,TGCAGCGTCGGTGGTGGCAATCAGCCCCAGCATTTT
TRBJ2-2,TRBV11-2,-,TRBD2,CASSLEPSGRGELFF,TGTGCCAGCAGCTTAGAACCTAGCGGGAGGGGGGAGCTGTTTTTT
TRBJ1-2,TRBV6-1,-,TRBD1,CASSEQGALNYGYTF,TGTGCCAGCAGTGAGCAGGGGGCGCTTAACTATGGCTACACCTTC
TRBJ2-6,TRBV4-2,-,TRBD1,CASSHEGQGSGANVLTF,TGTGCCAGCAGCCACGAGGGACAGGGGAGCGGGGCCAACGTCCTGACTTTC
TRBJ1-1,TRBV5-1,-,-,CASSLPNSPNTEAFF,TGCGCCAGCAGCTTGCCGAACTCTCCGAACACTGAAGCTTTCTTT
TRBJ2-1,TRBV27,-,TRBD1,CASSFFQGANEQFF,TGTGCCAGCAGTTTTTTTCAGGGGGCCAATGAGCAGTTCTTC
TRBJ2-2,TRBV5-1,-,TRBD1,CASSLIGQGANTGELFF,TGCGCCAGCAGCTTGATCGGACAGGGGGCGAACACCGGGGAGCTGTTTTTT
TRBJ2-2,TRBV5-1,-,-,CASSQALIPGELFF,TGCGCCAGCAGCCAAGCGCTTATTCCCGGGGAGCTGTTTTTT
TRBJ2-7,TRBV9,few,TRBD1,CASSAKTGGSEQYF,TGTGCCAGCAGCGCTAAGACAGGGGGCAGCGAGCAGTACTTC
TRBJ1-6,TRBV5-1,-,TRBD1,CASSLEGQPSPLHF,TGCGCCAGCAGCTTGGAGGGACAGCCATCACCCCTCCACTTT
TRBJ1-5,TRBV6-1,-,TRBD1,CASSARTGSVSNQPQHF,TGTGCCAGCAGTGCCCGGACAGGATCGGTTAGCAATCAGCCCCAGCATTTT
TRBJ2-3,TRBV5-4,-,TRBD2,CASSPQLAGVSDTQYF,TGTGCCAGCAGCCCTCAACTAGCGGGTGTATCAGATACGCAGTATTTT
TRBJ1-2,TRBV18,-,-,CASSHTVGANYGYTF,TGTGCCAGCTCACACACAGTGGGAGCTAACTATGGCTACACCTTC
TRBJ2-1,TRBV11-3,-,TRBD1,CASSRRQGSAYNEQFF,TGTGCCAGCAGCCGGCGACAGGGTAGCGCCTACAATGAGCAGTTCTTC
TRBJ2-5,TRBV10-3,-,-,CAIAIGSGEETQYF,TGTGCCATCGCCATCGGGAGTGGTGAAGAGACCCAGTACTTC
TRBJ2-1,TRBV11-3,-,TRBD1,CASSHRGRDNEQFF,TGTGCCAGCAGCCACAGGGGCAGGGACAATGAGCAGTTCTTC
TRBJ2-7,TRBV28,-,-,CASSTGSYEQYF,TGTGCCAGCAGTACTGGCTCCTACGAGCAGTACTTC
TRBJ2-2,TRBV29-1,once,-,CSVNSGGKTRTGELFF,TGCAGCGTTAACTCTGGAGGCAAGACTAGAACCGGGGAGCTGTTTTTT
TRBJ1-6,TRBV23-1,few,-,CASSHPPTRDSPLHF,TGCGCCAGCAGTCATCCCCCGACAAGGGATTCACCCCTCCACTTT
TRBJ1-2,TRBV29-1,-,-,CSVESGEGYGYTF,TGCAGCGTTGAGTCAGGGGAGGGGTATGGCTACACCTTC
TRBJ1-6,TRBV27,-,-,CASSLGGGYDSPLHF,TGTGCCAGCAGTTTAGGCGGGGGTTACGATTCACCCCTCCACTTT
TRBJ2-1,TRBV27,-,-,CASSADKDGNEQFF,TGTGCCAGCAGTGCCGATAAGGACGGCAATGAGCAGTTCTTC
TRBJ1-3,TRBV7-9,-,-,CASSLSRASGNTIYF,TGTGCCAGCAGCTTAAGTAGGGCTTCTGGAAACACCATATATTTT
TRBJ2-7,TRBV27,-,-,CASRKGGVYEQYF,TGTGCCAGCAGAAAGGGAGGCGTATACGAGCAGTACTTC
TRBJ2-3,TRBV7-9,-,TRBD1,CASSYRGLTDTQYF,TGTGCCAGCAGCTACAGGGGGCTGACAGATACGCAGTATTTT
TRBJ2-3,TRBV27,-,-,CASSSSGPVDTQYF,TGTGCCAGCAGCTCCTCGGGCCCGGTAGATACGCAGTATTTT
TRBJ1-5,TRBV6-1,-,-,CASSDRDKQPQHF,TGTGCCAGCAGTGACAGGGATAAGCAGCCCCAGCATTTT
TRBJ2-7,TRBV7-9,-,-,CASSSNGGPYEQYF,TGTGCCAGCAGCTCTAATGGGGGACCCTACGAGCAGTACTTC
TRBJ2-1,TRBV3-1/TRBV3-2,-,-,CASSQGRRSEQFF,TGTGCCAGCAGCCAAGGCCGGCGCAGTGAGCAGTTCTTC
TRBJ1-2,TRBV28,once,-,CASILTPGLSGYTF,TGTGCCAGCATCTTAACCCCCGGACTTTCTGGCTACACCTTC
TRBJ2-7,TRBV5-1,-,TRBD2,CASSSLAGGSYEQYF,TGCGCCAGCAGCTCCCTAGCGGGAGGGTCCTACGAGCAGTACTTC
TRBJ2-7,TRBV27,once,TRBD1,CASSPLWDRGRRQYF,TGTGCCAGCAGTCCACTATGGGACAGGGGGCGCCGACAGTACTTC
TRBJ2-3,TRBV12-2,-,-,CASRLRMVWTDTQYF,TGTGCAAGTCGCTTAAGAATGGTCTGGACGGATACGCAGTATTTT
TRBJ1-5,TRBV6-5,-,-,CASRGQLNQPQHF,TGTGCCAGCAGAGGACAGTTAAATCAGCCCCAGCATTTT
TRBJ2-5,TRBV2,once,TRBD1,CASLRQGARETQYF,TGTGCCAGCCTAAGACAGGGGGCGCGAGAGACCCAGTACTTC
TRBJ1-1,TRBV7-3,-,-,CASSLGRNTEAFF,TGTGCCAGCAGCTTAGGGAGAAACACTGAAGCTTTCTTT
TRBJ2-7,TRBV5-4,-,-,CASSQTTSYEQYF,TGTGCCAGCAGCCAGACGACTAGCTACGAGCAGTACTTC
TRBJ2-7,TRBV4-1,-,TRBD2,CASSRTSGSGEQYF,TGCGCCAGCAGCCGCACTAGCGGGAGTGGCGAGCAGTACTTC
TRBJ2-7,TRBV10-3,-,-,CAISVDTYYEQYF,TGTGCCATCAGTGTCGACACCTACTACGAGCAGTACTTC
TRBJ2-7,TRBV7-9,-,-,CASSLDSSYEQYF,TGTGCCAGCAGCTTAGACAGCTCCTACGAGCAGTACTTC
TRBJ1-1,TRBV7-6,-,-,CASSFTGSLNTEAFF,TGTGCCAGCAGCTTTACAGGTTCCTTGAACACTGAAGCTTTCTTT
TRBJ1-4,TRBV4-1,-,-,CASSQMGTIYEKLFF,TGCGCCAGCAGCCAGATGGGGACAATTTATGAAAAACTGTTTTTT
TRBJ1-1,TRBV19,-,-,CAREGGDSDTGYTEAFF,TGTGCCAGGGAGGGGGGAGATTCGGACACCGGGTACACTGAAGCTTTCTTT
TRBJ1-4,TRBV29-1,-,TRBD1,CSVGPRDRDEKLFF,TGCAGCGTTGGGCCCAGGGACAGGGATGAAAAACTGTTTTTT
TRBJ2-3,TRBV4-1,-,TRBD1,CASSQGQGGGYTQYF,TGCGCCAGCAGCCAAGGACAGGGGGGTGGGTACACGCAGTATTTT
TRBJ1-5,TRBV12-3/TRBV12-4,-,-,CASSLGPNQPQHF,TGTGCCAGCAGTTTGGGTCCCAATCAGCCCCAGCATTTT
TRBJ2-1,TRBV20-1,-,-,CSATEENPYNEQFF,TGCAGTGCTACTGAGGAGAACCCCTACAATGAGCAGTTCTTC
TRBJ1-1,TRBV19,-,-,CASIPFRGGNTEAFF,TGTGCCAGTATTCCATTTCGCGGCGGGAACACTGAAGCTTTCTTT